These 9 T cell receptor beta chains were all obtained from the same sample, sequenced in a study of T cell responses to AZD1222 COVID-19 vaccine. Produced via immunoSEQ multiplex PCR; TCRdb's table is partial and in-frame only. Here the sample spans approximately 99,000 clones, 87% being singletons. The material sequenced was peripheral blood, taken on day 0 of AZD1222 vaccination. These receptors came from an adult in good health.

The V gene is TRBV9, the J gene TRBJ2-3; D is perhaps TRBD1 (6 bases). The CDR3 contains 16 residues. Germline CDR1 is SGDLS and CDR2 is YYNGEE. Trimming left V 0 bases short and J 2 bases short, with 13 bases between. The CDR3 sequence: CASSVEGRGYTDTQYF. As DNA, the CDR3 is TGTGCCAGCAGCGTAGAGGGCAGGGGATACACAGATACGCAGTATTTT.

The chain couples TRBV4-3 to TRBJ2-2; D call uncertain. CDR3 length: 16 residues. Germline V lookup: CDR1 LGHNA, CDR2 YSLEER. V lost 0 bases to trimming and J lost 0 bases, with 8 bases between them. Here the CDR3 reads CASSQDKYTNTGELFF. The CDR3 DNA is TGCGCCAGCAGCCAAGATAAGTACACGAACACCGGGGAGCTGTTTTTT.

The chain's CDR3 is CASSLRQYEQFF. DNA of the CDR3: TGTGCCAGCAGCTTACGACAATATGAGCAGTTCTTC. This chain joins TRBV5-8 and TRBJ2-1, with D hard to call. Germline V gene sequence: CDR1 SGHTS, CDR2 YDEGEE. Trimming removed 2 bases from V and 8 bases from J, with 8 bases in between. The CDR3 has 12 residues.

This clone was detected once. The rearrangement joins TRBV7-3 to TRBJ1-1; perhaps TRBD1 as D (5 bases). The germline gives CDR1 SGHTA, CDR2 FQGTGA. The CDR3 is made up of 14 amino acids. Trimming took 2 bases from V and 6 from J, leaving 13 bases between them. The CDR3 DNA sequence: TGTGCCAGCAGCTTATTTGGACAACGGGCTGAAGCTTTCTTT. Translating gives CASSLFGQRAEAFF.

This sequence joins TRBV19 and TRBJ1-1; possible D gene TRBD1, 5 bases. Trimming pared 4 bases from V and 3 bases from J, leaving 9 bases between. Looked up from germline, CDR1 is LNHDA and CDR2 is SQIVND (reference sequence). The CDR3 has 13 residues. This CDR3 reads CASSSQGYTEAFF. Written as DNA, the CDR3 is TGTGCCAGTAGTAGCCAGGGATACACTGAAGCTTTCTTT.

The genes are TRBV7-8 and TRBJ2-7, with D perhaps matching TRBD1 or TRBD2 (5 bases each). The CDR3 has 16 residues. CDR1 is SGHVS and CDR2 is FQNEAQ in the germline V gene. Between the trimmed V and J ends, which lost 5 bases and 0 bases, there was a span of 17 bases. The CDR3, as DNA: TGTGCCAGCAGCCGAGGTCAGGGCCGGGGCTCCTACGAGCAGTACTTC. This gives the protein CASSRGQGRGSYEQYF.

The chain has TRBV12-3 or TRBV12-4 and TRBJ2-7; D call uncertain. There are 12 residues in the CDR3. V shed 6 bases and J shed 3 bases, with 9 bases lying between them. The CDR3 region is CASSRTGYEQYF. CDR3 DNA sequence: TGTGCCAGCAGCCGGACGGGCTACGAGCAGTACTTC.

The V and J genes are TRBV9 and TRBJ2-5; no firm D call. The V end lost 4 bases, the J end lost 1 base, and 14 bases lay between the germline ends. CDR1 and CDR2 from the germline V gene are SGDLS and YYNGEE. The CDR3 extends over 15 amino acids. CDR3 loop: CASSPRPASQETQYF. The CDR3 bases are TGTGCCAGCAGCCCCCGACCCGCTTCCCAAGAGACCCAGTACTTC.

The rearrangement joins TRBV4-2 to TRBJ2-3, with 7 nucleotides matching TRBD2. The CDR3 covers 16 residues. Germline V gene lookup returns CDR1 LGHNA and CDR2 YNFKEQ. With 6 bases clipped from V and 1 base from J, the junction kept 10 bases outside the gene matches. The DNA for the CDR3 is TGTGCCAGCAGACAAATAGCGGGTCTGGGCACAGATACGCAGTATTTT. This encodes CASRQIAGLGTDTQYF.